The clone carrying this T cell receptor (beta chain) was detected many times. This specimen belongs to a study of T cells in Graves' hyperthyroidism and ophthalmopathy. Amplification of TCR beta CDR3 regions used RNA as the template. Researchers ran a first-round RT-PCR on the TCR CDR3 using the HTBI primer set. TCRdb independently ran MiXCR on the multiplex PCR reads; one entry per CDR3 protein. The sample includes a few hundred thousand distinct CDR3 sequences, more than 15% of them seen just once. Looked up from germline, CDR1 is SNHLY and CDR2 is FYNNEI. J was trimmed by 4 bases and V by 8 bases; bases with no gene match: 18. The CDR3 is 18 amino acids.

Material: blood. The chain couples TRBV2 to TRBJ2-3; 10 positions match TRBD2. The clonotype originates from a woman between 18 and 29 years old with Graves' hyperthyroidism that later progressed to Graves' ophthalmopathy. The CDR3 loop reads CASLKRASGSLGPDTQYF. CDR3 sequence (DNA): TGTGCCAGCCTTAAGAGGGCTAGCGGGAGTTTAGGGCCAGATACGCAGTATTTT.